This T cell receptor (beta chain) was profiled in a study of a mutant IDH1 vaccine in newly diagnosed glioma. Turning to the study itself: Week 35 held visit V12, while week 47 held visit V13.

With 4 bases removed from V and 6 bases from J, the gap between germline ends came to 23 bases. The CDR3 extends over 16 amino acids. Germline V lookup: CDR1 SGHDT, CDR2 YYEEEE. On this clone itself: Its antigen is unidentified.

Time point indicated: week 47, end of study. Every vaccination contained 300 ug of the mutant IDH1 20-mer peptide and was paired with topical imiquimod. During weeks 1, 3, 5, 7, 11, 15, 19 and 23, patients received eight vaccinations. Sequenced by immunoSEQ multiplex PCR; TCRdb stores in-frame clones only, minus some. The sample lists around 84,000 clones; around four fifths were seen once. The V call is TRBV5-6, the J call TRBJ2-7, with a possible D match to TRBD1 (6 bases). This TCR derives from a man aged 35-49 years with glioma. Source: PBMCs, taken from a glioma patient whose treatment included an IDH1 peptide vaccine. CDR3 nucleotides: TGTGCCAGCAGCCCGCTCAGGGGCCAGAGGGCGTTCGAGCAGTACTTC. This gives the protein CASSPLRGQRAFEQYF. Complete variable domain (other parts from reference TRBV5-6 and TRBJ2-7): DAGVTQSPTHLIKTRGQQVTLRCSPKSGHDTVSWYQQALGQGPQFIFQYYEEEERQRGNFPDRFSGHQFPNYSSELNVNALLLGDSALYLCASSPLRGQRAFEQYFGPGTRLTVT.